The 11 T cell receptor beta chains given below trace back to one sample, sequenced in a study of blood T cell repertoires in COVID-19. TCRdb keeps only in-frame clones here, not all; method: immunoSEQ multiplex PCR. The sample has approximately 210,000 clones; approximately 80% are singletons. The specimen was PBMCs or T cells enriched from blood (not recorded which). The origin of the receptors is a man aged 35 to 55 who had recovered from COVID-19.

This chain uses TRBV7-3 with TRBJ1-1; D gene ambiguous. The length of the CDR3 is 13 residues. CDR1 is SGHTA and CDR2 is FQGTGA in the germline V gene. With 4 bases removed from V and 6 bases from J, the gap between germline ends came to 12 bases. Written as DNA, the CDR3 is TGTGCCAGCAGCTCTTATAATTCCCCTGAAGCTTTCTTT. Translation: CASSSYNSPEAFF.

This sequence joins TRBV3-1 (or the pseudogene TRBV3-2) and TRBJ1-1; the D is unclear. The CDR3 consists of 13 residues. The V gene lost 0 bases and the J gene lost 4 bases, with 6 bases spanning the gap. CDR1 LGHDT and CDR2 YNNKEL come from the germline V gene (reference sequence). The CDR3 region has the DNA TGTGCCAGCAGCCAAGAGGGAGTCACTGAAGCTTTCTTT. Protein product: CASSQEGVTEAFF.

This sequence joins TRBV28 and TRBJ1-6, with D uncertain. V was clipped by 3 bases and J by 11 bases, with 8 bases between them. The CDR3 sequence is 12 residues long. CDR1 MDHEN and CDR2 SYDVKM come from the germline V gene. The CDR3 is CASSLRETPLHF. Here the CDR3 DNA reads TGTGCCAGCAGTTTGAGGGAGACACCCCTCCACTTT.

The chain links TRBV3-1 (or the pseudogene TRBV3-2) to TRBJ2-7; D not certain. Germline CDR1 and CDR2: LGHDT and YNNKEL (reference sequence). V dropped 4 bases and J dropped 0 bases, with 7 bases sitting between them. CDR3 length: 13 residues. CDR3 in amino acids: CASSPLSSYEQYF. The CDR3 nucleotides are TGTGCCAGCAGCCCCCTAAGCTCCTACGAGCAGTACTTC.

The J gene is TRBJ1-2, the V gene TRBV7-3; the match to TRBD1 covers 7 bases. The CDR3 consists of 13 residues. The V gene end was trimmed by 5 bases and the J gene end by 6 bases; junction bases not matched to a gene: 6. Germline-derived CDR1 and CDR2 are SGHTA and FQGTGA. Written as DNA, the CDR3 is TGTGCCAGCAGCCCAAGGGACAGCAATGGCTACACCTTC. This translates into CASSPRDSNGYTF.

The chain joins TRBV3-1 (or the pseudogene TRBV3-2) to TRBJ2-5; D is unclear. Germline V lookup: CDR1 LGHDT, CDR2 YNNKEL (reference sequence). Trimming pared 3 bases from V and 5 bases from J, leaving 4 bases between. The CDR3 totals 11 residues. The CDR3 DNA reads as TGTGCCAGCAGCCAGAGGGAGACCCAGTACTTC. This gives the protein CASSQRETQYF.

The count of this clone is one. The CDR3 nucleotides read TGTGCCAGCAGCGCATCGATAGGCGGGGCGACAGATACGCAGTATTTT. Translated: CASSASIGGATDTQYF. The V call is TRBV9, the J call TRBJ2-3, with TRBD2 as a possible D gene (6 bases). Germline V gives CDR1 SGDLS, CDR2 YYNGEE. The CDR3 spans 16 residues. Trimming cost V 3 bases and J 3 bases, with 17 bases left between them.

This clone was counted once. V gene TRBV5-4 combines with J gene TRBJ1-3; 8 nucleotides align to TRBD1. J was trimmed by 4 bases and V by 0 bases; bases with no gene match: 3. CDR3 length: 15 amino acids. CDR1 SGHNT and CDR2 YYREEE come from the germline V gene (reference sequence). The CDR3, as DNA: TGTGCCAGCAGCTTGGGGCAGGGGGCGGGAAACACCATATATTTT. It codes for CASSLGQGAGNTIYF.

V usage is TRBV28 and J usage is TRBJ2-1; 9 positions agree with TRBD1. Germline trimming cut 6 bases from V and 6 bases from J; bases unmatched to any gene: 9. Germline CDR1 reads MDHEN; CDR2 reads SYDVKM. The CDR3 runs to 15 residues. The CDR3 region has the DNA TGTGCCAGCAGCCTTCGGGGACAGGGCCTCAATGAGCAGTTCTTC. Amino acids: CASSLRGQGLNEQFF. The whole variable domain, remainder taken from reference TRBV28 and TRBJ2-1, is DVKVTQSSRYLVKRTGEKVFLECVQDMDHENMFWYRQDPGLGLRLIYFSYDVKMKEKGDIPEGYSVSREKKERFSLILESASTNQTSMYLCASSLRGQGLNEQFFGPGTRLTVL.

This clone was seen once. The V and J genes are TRBV7-8 and TRBJ2-5, with D perhaps matching TRBD1 (5 bases). Trimming cost V 0 bases and J 1 base, with 6 bases left between them. The CDR3 runs to 14 residues. Germline CDR1 is SGHVS and CDR2 is FQNEAQ. In DNA, the CDR3 is TGTGCCAGCAGCTTAGCTGGGGCCCAAGAGACCCAGTACTTC. It specifies CASSLAGAQETQYF.

This clone was detected only once. The CDR3 coding sequence is TGTGCCAGTAGTCGACAGGGGGCGCGGGACACTGAAGCTTTCTTT. Protein product: CASSRQGARDTEAFF. This rearrangement joins TRBV19 to TRBJ1-1, with TRBD1 matching 10 bases. Unmatched junction bases numbered 6, after V lost 5 bases and J lost 3 bases. The CDR3 contains 15 residues. The germline V gene encodes CDR1 LNHDA and CDR2 SQIVND (reference sequence).